The 19 T cell receptor beta chains reported below all come from one sample, sequenced in a study of T cells in Graves' hyperthyroidism and ophthalmopathy. TCR beta CDR3 sequences were amplified from RNA transcripts. HTBI primers were employed in a first-round RT-PCR of the TCR CDR3. TCRdb fed the multiplex PCR reads into MiXCR, producing one record per CDR3 protein. The sample has 340,000 or so distinct CDR3 sequences; roughly 20% are singletons. The sequenced sample consisted of blood. The source is a woman between 50 and 59 years old with Graves' hyperthyroidism.

The gene calls are TRBV12-3 or TRBV12-4 and TRBJ1-1; D ambiguous. V was shortened by 1 base and J by 4 bases, with 7 bases between the two germline ends. The CDR3 runs to 13 residues. This chain's CDR3 is CASSLGSSTEAFF. CDR3 DNA: TGTGCCAGCAGTTTAGGTTCCAGCACTGAAGCTTTCTTT.

Only a few counts were recorded for this clonotype. CDR3 coding DNA: TGTGCCAGCTCCCAGACAGGGGTTGCAGATACGCAGTATTTT. This sequence encodes CASSQTGVADTQYF. This rearrangement joins TRBV28 to TRBJ2-3; the match to TRBD1 covers 8 bases. The CDR3 loop spans 14 amino acids. Germline CDR1 is MDHEN and CDR2 is SYDVKM. V shed 8 bases, J shed 4 bases, and the junction held 8 bases outside the gene matches. Based on the CDR3 plus reference TRBV28 and TRBJ2-3, the full variable domain is DVKVTQSSRYLVKRTGEKVFLECVQDMDHENMFWYRQDPGLGLRLIYFSYDVKMKEKGDIPEGYSVSREKKERFSLILESASTNQTSMYLCASSQTGVADTQYFGPGTRLTVL.

This clonotype appeared a few times. The rearrangement joins TRBV5-1 to TRBJ2-7; 10 nucleotides align to TRBD1. This CDR3 is built from 14 residues. V was pared by 4 bases and J by 5 bases, with 6 bases of the junction left unmatched. The germline V gene encodes CDR1 SGHRS and CDR2 YFSETQ. For the CDR3, the DNA is TGCGCCAGCAGCCCGGGACAGGGGTTCAACGAGCAGTACTTC. It specifies CASSPGQGFNEQYF.

This clonotype was found many times. This sequence joins TRBV27 and TRBJ2-5, with D possibly matching TRBD2 (5 bases). V lost 5 bases to trimming and J lost 4 bases, with 5 bases between them. In germline, CDR1 is MNHEY, CDR2 SMNVEV (reference sequence). This CDR3 has 11 amino acids. CDR3 DNA: TGTGCCAGCAGTGAGGGAGAGACCCAGTACTTC. Its translation: CASSEGETQYF.

This clonotype was seen ten or more times. The V call is TRBV2, the J call TRBJ2-3, with D hard to call. With 2 bases removed from V and 8 bases from J, the gap between germline ends came to 17 bases. In germline, CDR1 is SNHLY, CDR2 FYNNEI. The CDR3 sequence is 15 residues long. The DNA for the CDR3 is TGTGCCAGCAGTGAACAGGCGTCGGCAGTGGGTACGCAGTATTTT. Amino acids: CASSEQASAVGTQYF.

The chain uses TRBV9 and TRBJ2-1; tentative D call: TRBD2 (7 bases). Trimming took off 3 bases at V and 4 bases at J, with 20 bases between the two ends. CDR1 and CDR2 (germline): SGDLS, YYNGEE. The CDR3 extends over 17 amino acids. The CDR3 sequence is CASSGGGSGHVYNEQFF. As DNA, the CDR3 is TGTGCCAGCAGCGGAGGGGGTAGCGGGCATGTATACAATGAGCAGTTCTTC.

The V call is TRBV11-2, the J call TRBJ2-4; TRBD2 matches at 12 bases. Germline V lookup: CDR1 SGHAT, CDR2 FQNNGV. This CDR3 is 13 amino acids long. V lost 1 base and J lost 11; bases outside the gene matches: 0. CDR3 in amino acids: CASSLGTSGVQYF. For the CDR3, the DNA is TGTGCCAGCAGCTTAGGGACTAGCGGGGTTCAGTACTTC.

A remark on this clonotype: A much larger clone lies a single base off, so this may be a read error. V and J are TRBV7-6 and TRBJ2-1, with 10 positions matching TRBD2. This CDR3 has 16 residues. Germline CDR1 reads SGHVS; CDR2 reads FNYEAQ. As DNA, the CDR3 is TGTGCCTGCAGCTTAGAACTAGCGGGAAACTACAATGAGCAGTTCTTC. This sequence encodes CACSLELAGNYNEQFF.

As regards this clonotype: A read error is possible here, since a much larger clone lies one base away. The chain couples TRBV12-3 or TRBV12-4 to TRBJ2-2, with D perhaps TRBD2 (5 bases). CDR3 size: 15 residues. The CDR3: CASILARVNTGELFF. The DNA for the CDR3 is TGTGCCAGCATTTTAGCGAGAGTGAACACCGGGGAGCTGTTTTTT.

This clonotype occurred many times. The chain has TRBV11-1 and TRBJ2-1, with 11 positions matching TRBD2. In germline, CDR1 is SGHAT, CDR2 FQDESV (reference sequence). J was trimmed by 8 bases and V by 7 bases; bases with no gene match: 13. CDR3 length: 16 amino acids. CDR3 amino acids: CASTSIIAGGPDEQFF. CDR3 in DNA: TGTGCCAGCACCTCTATTATAGCGGGAGGGCCTGATGAGCAGTTCTTC.

In its sample, this clonotype was seen many times. The chain uses TRBV18 and TRBJ1-1; 8 nucleotides align to TRBD1. With V trimmed by 6 bases and J by 3 bases, 9 bases remained unmatched. The CDR3 covers 15 residues. Germline V gene lookup returns CDR1 KGHSH and CDR2 LQKENI. CDR3 amino acids: CASSPGTGGYTEAFF. The CDR3 coding sequence is TGTGCCAGCTCTCCCGGGACAGGAGGATACACTGAAGCTTTCTTT.

The DNA of the CDR3 is TGTGCCAGCAGTTACGTCCCTAACACTGAAGCTTTCTTT. This translates into CASSYVPNTEAFF. This chain connects TRBV6-5 to TRBJ1-1; the D is unclear. CDR3 length: 13 amino acids. The V end was cut by 2 bases, the J end by 2 bases, with 6 bases between. Looked up from germline, CDR1 is MNHEY and CDR2 is SVGAGI.

The chain links TRBV18 to TRBJ1-6, with 9 nucleotides matching TRBD1. The CDR3 sequence is 15 residues long. The germline V gene has CDR1 KGHSH and CDR2 LQKENI. V trimming: 4 bases; J trimming: 10 bases; junction bases outside the gene matches: 8. CDR3 loop: CASSLGQGGESPLHF. CDR3 nucleotides: TGTGCCAGCTCACTGGGACAGGGTGGCGAATCACCCCTCCACTTT.

The chain joins TRBV5-1 to TRBJ1-1; 7 bases agree with TRBD1. Germline CDR1 reads SGHRS; CDR2 reads YFSETQ. Trimming took 0 bases from V and 10 from J; bases not matched to a gene: 3. The CDR3 covers 12 residues. CDR3 in amino acids: CASSLDRGGAFF. CDR3 coding DNA: TGCGCCAGCAGCTTGGACAGGGGAGGAGCTTTCTTT.

This sequence joins TRBV12-3 or TRBV12-4 and TRBJ1-1; weak D call: TRBD1 (5 bases). V was trimmed by 9 bases and J by 1 base, leaving 15 bases between them. The CDR3 sequence is 14 residues long. CDR3 region: CASRTGAGNTEAFF. CDR3 DNA: TGTGCCAGTAGAACTGGGGCGGGGAACACTGAAGCTTTCTTT.

The rearrangement links TRBV5-6 to TRBJ2-1, with 7 bases identical to TRBD2. The CDR3 has 12 residues. With 4 bases clipped from V and 14 bases from J, the junction kept 9 bases outside the gene matches. Germline CDR1 SGHDT, CDR2 YYEEEE. CDR3 protein: CASSPTGGEEFF. CDR3 nucleotides: TGTGCCAGCAGCCCGACGGGGGGAGAGGAGTTCTTC.

About this clonotype itself: A much larger clone differs by one base, so this may be a read error. The conserved phenylalanine or tryptophan normally closing the CDR3 is absent here, so this likely arose from a read error. The gene calls are TRBV30 and TRBJ1-1, with a possible D match to TRBD1 (6 bases). Germline V gene lookup returns CDR1 GTSNPN and CDR2 SVGIG (reference sequence). The CDR3 covers 17 residues. V was shortened by 0 bases and J by 0 bases, with 17 bases between the two germline ends. CDR3 coding DNA: TGTGCCTGGAGTGTAGAAGGGACATCCGCCATGAACACTGAAGCTTTCCTT. This translates into CAWSVEGTSAMNTEAFL.

This clonotype was counted a single time. V and J are TRBV6-1 and TRBJ2-7, with TRBD1 identical over 8 bases. Germline V gene sequence: CDR1 MNHNS, CDR2 SASEGT. Germline trimming cut 5 bases from V and 4 bases from J; bases unmatched to any gene: 7. This CDR3 spans 14 amino acids. CDR3 DNA sequence: TGTGCCAGCAGTCCGAGACAGGGGCCGTACGAGCAGTACGTC. Encoded protein: CASSPRQGPYEQYV.

This clonotype has a count of ten or more. The chain uses TRBV30 and TRBJ1-2; 10 nucleotides agree with TRBD1. Per germline, CDR1 GTSNPN and CDR2 SVGIG (reference sequence). The junction had 5 bases not matched to a gene; V was cut back by 1 base and J by 6 bases. This CDR3 region has 14 residues. As DNA, the CDR3 is TGTGCCTGGAGTGGAGGGACAGGGGTTGATGGCTACACCTTC. As protein: CAWSGGTGVDGYTF.